The source of this T cell receptor beta chain is a study of blood T cell repertoires in COVID-19. In the study overall: Researchers got acute and convalescent COVID-19 samples from the United States, Italy and Spain. T cells, B-cell-depleted T cells, or PBMCs supplied cDNA or gDNA.

Looked up from germline, CDR1 is ENHRY and CDR2 is SYGVKD. The CDR3 is 14 amino acids. V gave up 6 bases and J gave up 7 bases; unmatched junction bases: 7. The repertoire was sequenced with immunoSEQ multiplex PCR; TCRdb's copy has only in-frame clones and lacks some. The sample gives approximately 25,000 clones, around 72% of which show up once; roughly 40% is in the top ten. The V and J genes are TRBV10-3 and TRBJ2-2; 8 bases align to TRBD2. This clonotype was obtained from a woman aged 80 or over with acute or convalescent COVID-19. Sequenced material: peripheral blood. CDR3 protein: CAIRELAEGGELFF. The CDR3 nucleotides read TGTGCCATCAGGGAACTAGCGGAGGGCGGGGAGCTGTTTTTT.